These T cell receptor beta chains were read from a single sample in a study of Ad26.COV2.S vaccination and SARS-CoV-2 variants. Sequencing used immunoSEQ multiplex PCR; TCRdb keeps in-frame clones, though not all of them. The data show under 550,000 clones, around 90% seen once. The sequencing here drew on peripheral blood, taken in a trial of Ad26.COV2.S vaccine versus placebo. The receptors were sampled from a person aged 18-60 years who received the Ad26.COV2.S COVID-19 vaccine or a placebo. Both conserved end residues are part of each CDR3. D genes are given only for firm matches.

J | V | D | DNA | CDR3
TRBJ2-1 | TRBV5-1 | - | TGCGCCAGCAGTGGGTCAGGGAACAATGAGCAGTTCTTC | CASSGSGNNEQFF
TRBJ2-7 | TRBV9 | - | TGTGCCAGCAGCTCCGGGAGCTCCTACGAGCAGTACTTC | CASSSGSSYEQYF
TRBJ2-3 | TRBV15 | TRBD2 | TGTGCCACCAGCAGGCAGGGACTAGAAACAGATACGCAGTATTTT | CATSRQGLETDTQYF
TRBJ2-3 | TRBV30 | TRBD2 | TGTGCCTGGGCCCTAGCGGGAGTGTCCGGCACAGATACGCAGTATTTT | CAWALAGVSGTDTQYF
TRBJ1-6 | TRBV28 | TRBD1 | TGTGCCAGCACGTTTACACAGGGGGCAGGTTCACCCCTCCACTTT | CASTFTQGAGSPLHF
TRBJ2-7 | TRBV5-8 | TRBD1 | TGTGCCAGCAGTTCTGGGACAGGGAGATTC | CASSSGTGRF
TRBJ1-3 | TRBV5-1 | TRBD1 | TGCGCCAGCAGCTTCGGGACAGCCATCTCTGGAAACACCATATATTTT | CASSFGTAISGNTIYF
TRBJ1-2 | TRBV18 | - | TGTGCCAGCTCACCTATTAGCGTGAACTGGAGCGGCTACACCTTC | CASSPISVNWSGYTF
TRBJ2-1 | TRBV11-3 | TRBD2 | TGTGCCAGCAGCTCCAGACTAGCGGGGGACCACGAGCAGTTCTTC | CASSSRLAGDHEQFF
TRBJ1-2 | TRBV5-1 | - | TGCGCCAGCAGCCACCGGGGGGCCAAGGACGGCTACACCTTC | CASSHRGAKDGYTF
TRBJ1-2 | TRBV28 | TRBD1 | TGTGCCAGCAGTTTAAGGGGACAGAACTATGGCTACACCTTC | CASSLRGQNYGYTF